This T cell receptor beta chain was recorded in a study of shared clonotypes between healthy human individuals (dated by TCRdb to 2020 to 2022). Regarding the research as a whole: The cohort included a few men and a couple of women between 18 and 49 years of age. For each donor, CD4 naive and CD4 memory were each run on three plates, CD8 naive on two plates, and CD8 memory on one plate. To estimate repertoire size and how much clonotype sharing occurs between individuals, the study deeply sequenced the blood TCR repertoires of five healthy adults. To increase sequencing depth and limit assay-specific biases, different laboratories used diverse techniques to prepare libraries and sequence TCR repertoires. Between about 0.8 and 9 billion PBMCs per donor were obtained by leukapheresis. What the research found in general, with its limitations: When a handful of donors were compared, the shared fraction of clonotypes was around 5% for naive CD4, less than 4% for naive CD8, roughly 2.5% for memory CD4, and roughly 0.43% for memory CD8. Pairwise subsampling led to the expectation that sequencing depth would affect the degree of clonotype sharing among donors. Sampling was restricted to blood, and TCR repertoires in tissue are likely to differ from TCR repertoires in blood. Because the study included a small number of donors, the genetic and exposure-history diversity represented was limited. Incomplete sequencing was indicated by rarefaction of sorted-subset datasets, despite the large sequencing depth. Naive subsets generally had larger estimated clonotype richness than memory subsets did. Compared with non-shared clonotypes, clonotypes shared by all four sorted-subset donors had higher generation probabilities.

Using the deep immunoSEQ assay, multiplex PCR amplified TCR CDR3 regions from genomic DNA. Extracted genomic DNA from each cell subset was distributed evenly across all wells of several immunoSEQ 96-well plates, and each plate was treated as a replicate. Each replicate PCR for sorted subsets received around 0.2 ug genomic DNA, equal to about 30,000 T cell genomes. Purified libraries were measured with a Qubit 3.0 fluorometer, size-checked on a Bioanalyzer 2100, and measured again with the KAPA Library Quantification kit. Every immunoSEQ 96-well plate was sequenced on a dedicated single-read 150-cycle Illumina NextSeq 550 flow cell. As for the original processing: Because the immunoSEQ output held only junctional sequences and lacked quality scores, the filtering could not match the filtering applied to full-length reads. To assign V/J genes and CDR3, sequences were annotated against IMGT germline references using PyIR, a Python wrapper for IgBLAST v1.9. Reads were filtered out if the reads had weak V/J assignments (E-value above 1e-6), no CDR3, stop codons, out-of-frame junctions, or ambiguous translated residues. A V3J clonotype was defined by an identical inferred V gene, J gene, and CDR3 amino acid sequence. The percentage overlap between two repertoires was calculated by dividing the number of shared unique clonotypes by the size of the smaller repertoire. Three approaches were used to assess repertoire richness: RTK rarefaction, the Chao1 estimator, and Recon v2.1 estimates of unobserved clonotypes. Generation probabilities for all TCRbeta clonotypes obtained by the gDNA method from a handful of donors were computed using OLGA. The table was pulled from immuneACCESS by TCRdb, which kept in-frame rearrangements only. Such tables lose some clones; where checked, under half of the loss comes from unresolved V genes, and the rest has no known cause. That table is the source of V, J and clone size, and D and trimming were worked out from the DNA. This sample lists 850,000 to 1,200,000 clones; more than 65% were detected once. The ten largest clones capture approximately 1.5% of the sample.

In this sample, this clone turned up once. The specificity of this receptor is unknown. Base qualities were left out, and no much larger clone turns up one base away. This same CDR3 is encoded by further DNA sequences in the sample. Healthy HIV-negative adults with no recently reported acute infections or vaccinations were included as donors. All donors were Caucasian adults living in Nashville, Tennessee, USA. CD4+ T cells were enriched by magnetic negative selection; naive cells were then positively selected on CD45RA, and the negative fraction formed the memory subset. After blood collection by leukapheresis, PBMCs were isolated using Ficoll-Histopaque density gradient centrifugation and then cryopreserved in the vapor phase of liquid nitrogen. Analytical flow cytometry was used to check the purity and quantity of every magnetically sorted T cell population. Each sorted fraction had its genomic DNA isolated and then quantified by UV absorbance on a Nanodrop 2000c.

This receptor was obtained from a man between 18 and 35 years old in good health. The sequenced sample consisted of memory CD4+ T cells sorted from blood. The sample's cell subset or site, from its label and the paper: CD45RA-negative fraction.

In nucleotide form, the sequence is TGTGCCAGCAGTTACTCTCAGGGTAATTCACCCCTCCACTTT. It encodes CASSYSQGNSPLHF. Recombination joined TRBV6-6 with TRBJ1-6; D gene: possibly TRBD1, on 5 matching bases. In the germline V gene (reference sequence), CDR1 corresponds to MNHNY and CDR2 to SVGAGI. From its cysteine to its phenylalanine, the CDR3 spans 14 amino acids. Just the 42-base CDR3 DNA is kept, in frame starting at base 1. V gives up 0 bases and J gives up 6 bases, and the segment between their germline ends measures 6 bases.